The 6 T cell receptor beta chains in this list originate from one sample, sequenced in a study of cytomegalovirus exposure and HLA in healthy donors. PCR used 60 Vbeta primers and 13 Jbeta primers. The method was immunoSEQ multiplex PCR; TCRdb's version includes in-frame clones alone and lacks a portion of them. In the table there are more than 150,000 clones, around 78% of which are singletons. Sample: PBMCs. These receptors originate from a man aged 40-55 years in good health and CMV-seronegative.

The chain combines TRBV9 with TRBJ2-3; a weak D match, TRBD2 (6 bases). The CDR3 runs to 14 residues. V lost 6 bases and J lost 0, with 11 bases in between. CDR1 is SGDLS and CDR2 is YYNGEE in the germline V gene. The DNA of the CDR3 is TGTGCCAGCACCCGTAGCGGTAGCACAGATACGCAGTATTTT. Translating gives CASTRSGSTDTQYF.

The chain uses TRBV6-6 and TRBJ2-2, with 7 positions matching TRBD2. Unmatched junction bases numbered 4, after V lost 5 bases and J lost 4 bases. This CDR3 spans 14 amino acids. The V gene's germline CDR1 is MNHNY and CDR2 SVGAGI (reference sequence). The CDR3 protein is CASSGLVVTGELFF. The CDR3 coding sequence is TGTGCCAGCAGTGGACTAGTGGTCACCGGGGAGCTGTTTTTT.

This clone was counted a single time. The chain is built from TRBV5-1 and TRBJ1-2; 9 nucleotides line up with TRBD1. CDR1 and CDR2 from the germline V gene are SGHRS and YFSETQ. The CDR3 loop spans 12 amino acids. The junction had 3 bases not matched to a gene; V was cut back by 4 bases and J by 8 bases. The CDR3 coding sequence is TGCGCCAGCAGCCGGGGACAGGGAGGCTACACCTTC. This sequence encodes CASSRGQGGYTF.

The genes are TRBV7-2 and TRBJ2-5, with D uncertain. Germline-derived CDR1 and CDR2 are SGHTA and FQGNSA. The CDR3 totals 13 residues. The V end lost 5 bases, the J end lost 2 bases, and 9 bases lay between the germline ends. CDR3 nucleotide sequence: TGTGCCAGCAGCAACCGGGTTCAAGAGACCCAGTACTTC. This encodes CASSNRVQETQYF.

The chain has TRBV28 and TRBJ2-2; 10 nucleotides align to TRBD2. Per the germline V gene, CDR1 is MDHEN and CDR2 is SYDVKM. CDR3 length: 15 residues. The J segment lost 1 base and the V segment lost 5 bases, leaving 1 base of the junction unmatched. The CDR3 nucleotides read TGTGCCAGCAGTAGGACTAGCGGGAACACCGGGGAGCTGTTTTTT. Translated, it gives CASSRTSGNTGELFF. Together with reference TRBV28 and TRBJ2-2, the CDR3 gives the full variable domain: DVKVTQSSRYLVKRTGEKVFLECVQDMDHENMFWYRQDPGLGLRLIYFSYDVKMKEKGDIPEGYSVSREKKERFSLILESASTNQTSMYLCASSRTSGNTGELFFGEGSRLTVL.

The chain carries TRBV28 and TRBJ2-7; 12 bases are a match to TRBD2. The CDR3 has 16 residues. V lost 4 bases to trimming and J lost 6 bases; unmatched junction nucleotides: 10. CDR1 is MDHEN and CDR2 is SYDVKM in the germline V gene. This CDR3 reads CASSWLAGGPAGEQYF. DNA of the CDR3: TGTGCCAGCAGTTGGCTAGCGGGAGGGCCGGCAGGCGAGCAGTACTTC.